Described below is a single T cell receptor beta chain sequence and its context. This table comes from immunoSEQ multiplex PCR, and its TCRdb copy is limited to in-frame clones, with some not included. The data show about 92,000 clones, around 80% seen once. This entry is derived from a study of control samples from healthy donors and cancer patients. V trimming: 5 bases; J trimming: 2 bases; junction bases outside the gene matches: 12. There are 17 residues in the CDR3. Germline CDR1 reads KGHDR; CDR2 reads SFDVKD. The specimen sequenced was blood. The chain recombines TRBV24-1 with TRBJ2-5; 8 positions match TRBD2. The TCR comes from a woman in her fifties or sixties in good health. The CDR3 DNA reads TGTGCCACCAGTGGTCTCCCGAGCGGGGGCGGGCAAGAGACCCAGTACTTC. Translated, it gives CATSGLPSGGGQETQYF.